The clone carrying this T cell receptor beta chain was seen only a few times. What it recognizes is unknown. CDR1 SGHKS and CDR2 YYEKEE come from the germline V gene (reference sequence). This CDR3 has 15 amino acids. Trimming cost V 3 bases and J 3 bases; bases outside gene matches: 6. Donors were ostensibly healthy at sampling, although undocumented immune exposures were probable. This sample stems from a study of cytomegalovirus exposure and HLA in healthy donors. Study context: Unique TCR beta sequences numbering about 100 million came from around 180 million T cells in an earlier analysis. Study results and caveats: Available immune exposure information was restricted to CMV serostatus only. According to the study, 160 or so TCR beta chains were cytomegalovirus-associated.

Primers: 60 Vbeta forward and 13 Jbeta reverse. TCRdb keeps only in-frame clones here, not all; method: immunoSEQ multiplex PCR. Of roughly 100,000 clones listed, roughly 10% were seen once; the top ten hold approximately 5.1%. Sequenced: PBMCs. The chain combines TRBV5-5 with TRBJ2-7; 10 nucleotides align to TRBD2. The source of this sequence is a man aged 50 or older in good health and CMV-seropositive. The chain's CDR3 is CASSSGLAEYYEQYF. The CDR3 DNA reads TGTGCCAGCAGCTCCGGACTAGCGGAGTACTACGAGCAGTACTTC.